This T cell receptor (beta chain) was observed in a study of patients and donors after allogeneic stem cell transplantation. TCRdb redid the calling of the RT-PCR reads with MiXCR, one entry per CDR3 protein. The sample has about 150,000 distinct CDR3 sequences, roughly 24% seen once. The sample holds a few counts of this clonotype. The CDR3 loop spans 16 amino acids. Trimming took off 10 bases at V and 7 bases at J, with 26 bases between the two ends. The receptor comes from a human donor who was either an allogeneic HSCT recipient or a stem cell or donor lymphocyte infusion donor (not recorded which). It is not recorded whose cells these are; they may come from a transplant donor. V and J are TRBV12-3 or TRBV12-4 and TRBJ2-1; D possibly matches TRBD1 or TRBD2 (9 bases each). Sequencing was carried out using blood, either unsorted or a sorted T cell fraction (not recorded which). The CDR3 DNA is TGTGCCACCGGGACAGGGAGAAGGCTAGCGGGGAATGAGCAGTTCTTC. Translated, it gives CATGTGRRLAGNEQFF.